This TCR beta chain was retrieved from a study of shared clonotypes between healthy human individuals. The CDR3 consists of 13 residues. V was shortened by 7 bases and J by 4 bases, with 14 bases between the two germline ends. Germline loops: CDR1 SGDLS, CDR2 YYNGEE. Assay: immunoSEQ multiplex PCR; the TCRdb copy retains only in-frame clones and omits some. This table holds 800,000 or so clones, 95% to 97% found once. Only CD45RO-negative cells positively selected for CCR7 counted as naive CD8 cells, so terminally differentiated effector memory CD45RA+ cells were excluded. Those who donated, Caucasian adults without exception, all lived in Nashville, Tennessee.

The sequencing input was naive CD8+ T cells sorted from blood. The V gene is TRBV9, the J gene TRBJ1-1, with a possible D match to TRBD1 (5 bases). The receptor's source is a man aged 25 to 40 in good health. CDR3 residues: CASAEGPGTEAFF. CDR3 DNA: TGTGCCAGCGCCGAGGGGCCCGGCACTGAAGCTTTCTTT. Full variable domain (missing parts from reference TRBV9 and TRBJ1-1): DSGVTQTPKHLITATGQRVTLRCSPRSGDLSVYWYQQSLDQGLQFLIQYYNGEERAKGNILERFSAQQFPDLHSELNLSSLELGDSALYFCASAEGPGTEAFFGQGTRLTVV.